This T cell receptor (beta chain) was sequenced during a study of beta chain features in type 1 diabetes. Study conclusions and caveats: Patients with Type 1 diabetes showed moderately but significantly shorter TCRB CDR3s in all four CD4+ subsets. Comparison showed that naive, central memory and Treg TCRB repertoires appeared more similar among patients than among healthy donors.

CDR3 length: 12 residues. Germline CDR1 MDHEN, CDR2 SYDVKM. The V and J ends lost 6 bases and 4 bases respectively, with 9 bases between them. This clone was seen a handful of times. What it recognizes is unknown. Sequencing targeted expressed TCRB transcripts, as all isolated RNA had been reverse transcribed. Read counts averaged around 3.9 million for samples of naive, central memory and regulatory T cells. Clones were sequenced by immunoSEQ multiplex PCR, and TCRdb holds only the in-frame ones, with some missing. The table shows a few hundred thousand clones, with about 11% occurring only once. The chain links TRBV28 to TRBJ1-2; D perhaps matches TRBD1 (5 bases). The source is a man aged 30 to 39 with type 1 diabetes. Material for sequencing was naive CD4+ T cells from blood. Here the CDR3 DNA reads TGTGCCAGCAGCCCTGACAGCTATGGCTACACCTTC. This gives the protein CASSPDSYGYTF.